This T cell receptor (beta chain) was sequenced in a study of T cells in Graves' hyperthyroidism and ophthalmopathy. RNA transcripts served as the template for amplifying TCR beta CDR3 regions. An initial round of RT-PCR targeting the TCR CDR3 relied on the HTBI primer set. TCRdb fed the multiplex PCR reads into MiXCR, producing one record per CDR3 protein. The sample lists tens of thousands of distinct CDR3 sequences, around 48% seen once, with roughly 32% in the top ten. There are 16 residues in the CDR3. Germline V gene sequence: CDR1 MNHNS, CDR2 SASEGT. V dropped 0 bases and J dropped 0; count of bases not matched to a gene: 5. The sample holds many counts of this clonotype.

The TCR was taken from a woman between 50 and 59 years old with Graves' hyperthyroidism. The sample was peripheral blood or thyroid tissue (not recorded which). The rearrangement links TRBV6-1 to TRBJ2-7, with 7 bases aligning to TRBD2. This chain's CDR3 is CASSEAQGGSSYEQYF. The CDR3 coding sequence is TGTGCCAGCAGTGAAGCGCAGGGAGGGAGCTCCTACGAGCAGTACTTC.